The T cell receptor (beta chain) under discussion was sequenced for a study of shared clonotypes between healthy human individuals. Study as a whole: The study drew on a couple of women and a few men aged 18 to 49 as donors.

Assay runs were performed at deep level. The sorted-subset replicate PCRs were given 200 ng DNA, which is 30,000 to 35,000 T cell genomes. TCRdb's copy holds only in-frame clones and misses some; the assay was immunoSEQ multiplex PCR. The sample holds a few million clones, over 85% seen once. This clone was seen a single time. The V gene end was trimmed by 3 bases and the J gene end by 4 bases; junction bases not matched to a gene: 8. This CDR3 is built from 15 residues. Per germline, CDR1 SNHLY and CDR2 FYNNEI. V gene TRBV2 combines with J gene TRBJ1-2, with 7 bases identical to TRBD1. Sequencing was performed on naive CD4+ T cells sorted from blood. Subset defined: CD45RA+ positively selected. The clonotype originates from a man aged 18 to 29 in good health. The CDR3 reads CASSEGGGVIYGYTF. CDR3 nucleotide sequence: TGTGCCAGCAGTGAGGGAGGGGGCGTGATCTATGGCTACACCTTC.